Described below is a single T cell receptor (beta chain) sequence and its context. CDR1 and CDR2 from the germline V gene are LGHNA and YSLEER. V lost 0 bases and J lost 8, with 13 bases in between. CDR3 size: 14 residues. The sample originates from a study of blood T cell repertoires in COVID-19. Profiling relied on immunoSEQ multiplex PCR, and the TCRdb table lists in-frame clones only, not all of them. Seen here are more than 350,000 clones, nearly 90% observed once, and the top ten hold approximately 1.5%. The chain links TRBV4-3 to TRBJ1-2; D gene unclear. This clonotype was obtained from a woman younger than 35 who had been exposed to COVID-19. Sequenced: PBMCs or T cells enriched from blood (not recorded which). The CDR3 spells CASSQDREGAGYTF. CDR3 nucleotide sequence: TGCGCCAGCAGCCAAGATCGGGAGGGAGCGGGCTACACCTTC.